Listed here are 24 T cell receptor beta chains from one sample, sequenced in a study of blood T cell repertoires in COVID-19. TCRdb keeps only in-frame clones here, not all; method: immunoSEQ multiplex PCR. The sample lists around 450,000 clones; about 85% were seen once. The sample consisted of PBMCs or T cells enriched from blood (not recorded which). Receptors originate from a woman aged 18-35 years with acute COVID-19.

This clone was recorded once. The chain joins TRBV19 to TRBJ2-7; TRBD1 aligns across 7 bases. Germline V lookup: CDR1 LNHDA, CDR2 SQIVND (reference sequence). Trimming at V came to 0 bases and at J to 4 bases, leaving 6 bases not matched to a gene. The length of the CDR3 is 15 residues. The CDR3 region is CASSIDLGQIYEQYF. DNA of the CDR3: TGTGCCAGTAGTATAGATTTGGGACAGATTTACGAGCAGTACTTC.

This clone was recorded once. V usage is TRBV30 and J usage is TRBJ1-2; possible D gene TRBD1, 5 bases. Trimming shortened V by 0 bases and J by 5 bases, and 16 bases separated the two germline ends. This CDR3 has 15 amino acids. Germline assignment: CDR1 GTSNPN and CDR2 SVGIG (reference sequence). CDR3 region: CAWSVGASKGYGYTF. The DNA of the CDR3 is TGTGCCTGGAGTGTTGGGGCCAGTAAGGGGTATGGCTACACCTTC.

The genes are TRBV5-6 and TRBJ2-5; maybe TRBD2 (6 bases). The length of the CDR3 is 17 residues. Germline lookup yields CDR1 SGHDT and CDR2 YYEEEE. V lost 1 base to trimming and J lost 0 bases, with 16 bases between them. DNA of the CDR3: TGTGCCAGCAGCTTGTTGGGCAGCGGGCAGTACCAAGAGACCCAGTACTTC. It encodes CASSLLGSGQYQETQYF.

This rearrangement joins TRBV6-1 to TRBJ2-1; D perhaps matches TRBD2 (5 bases). CDR1 and CDR2 from the germline V gene are MNHNS and SASEGT. Trimming shortened V by 2 bases and J by 9 bases, and 11 bases separated the two germline ends. This CDR3 spans 13 amino acids. CDR3 residues: CASSEISEGEQFF. The DNA for the CDR3 is TGTGCCAGCAGTGAAATATCCGAGGGTGAGCAGTTCTTC.

The V gene is TRBV2, the J gene TRBJ2-3; TRBD2 matches at 10 bases. V was pared by 3 bases and J by 2 bases, with 5 bases of the junction left unmatched. This CDR3 is built from 16 residues. Per germline, CDR1 SNHLY and CDR2 FYNNEI. CDR3 nucleotide sequence: TGTGCCAGCAGTGAGTTTAGCGGGGGGATCACAGATACGCAGTATTTT. Its translation is CASSEFSGGITDTQYF.

This chain joins TRBV11-1 and TRBJ2-7; TRBD1 is a possible D gene (5 bases). The CDR3 sequence is 12 residues long. In germline, CDR1 is SGHAT, CDR2 FQDESV (reference sequence). Trimming removed 5 bases at V and 3 bases at J, with 8 bases between. In DNA, the CDR3 is TGTGCCAGCAGCCATGACAGCTACGAGCAGTACTTC. It specifies CASSHDSYEQYF.

This sequence joins TRBV29-1 and TRBJ1-2, with 7 bases identical to TRBD1. The V gene's germline CDR1 is SQVTM and CDR2 ANQGSEA. The junction had 4 bases not matched to a gene; V was cut back by 6 bases and J by 3 bases. This CDR3 has 12 residues. CDR3 sequence: CSVADRDYGYTF. For the CDR3, the DNA is TGCAGCGTGGCAGACAGGGACTATGGCTACACCTTC.

The J gene is TRBJ1-1, the V gene TRBV11-2; D not resolved. The CDR3 is made up of 12 amino acids. Germline CDR1 and CDR2: SGHAT and FQNNGV. Trimming cost V 2 bases and J 4 bases, with 5 bases left between them. In DNA, the CDR3 is TGTGCCAGCAGCTTACAGGCCACTGAAGCTTTCTTT. It translates to CASSLQATEAFF.

A single count supports this clone. The J gene is TRBJ1-1, the V gene TRBV4-1, with D hard to call. Germline V lookup: CDR1 MGHRA, CDR2 YSYEKL. With 4 bases removed from V and 1 base from J, the gap between germline ends came to 10 bases. There are 14 residues in the CDR3. The CDR3 protein is CASSRGRQNTEAFF. The CDR3 DNA reads TGCGCCAGCAGCCGCGGTAGGCAGAACACTGAAGCTTTCTTT.

The chain employs TRBV5-1 and TRBJ1-6, with 10 bases that match TRBD1. In germline, CDR1 is SGHRS, CDR2 YFSETQ. Losses at the gene ends were 1 base for V and 9 bases for J; bases not matched to a gene: 10. The CDR3 runs 17 residues. The CDR3 sequence: CASSLHSKTGGGSPLHF. The CDR3 region has the DNA TGCGCCAGCAGCTTGCATTCTAAGACAGGGGGCGGTTCACCCCTCCACTTT.

V usage is TRBV6-5 and J usage is TRBJ1-2, with 9 positions matching TRBD1. In germline, CDR1 is MNHEY, CDR2 SVGAGI. The length of the CDR3 is 15 residues. V was clipped by 7 bases and J by 2 bases; unmatched bases: 8. The CDR3 DNA reads as TGTGCCAGCATCAAAGCCGGACAGGGGAACTATGGCTACACCTTC. Translation: CASIKAGQGNYGYTF.

The rearrangement uses TRBV10-2 and TRBJ1-1; D gene ambiguous. CDR3 size: 12 residues. Germline loops: CDR1 WSHSY, CDR2 SAAADI. Trimming removed 7 bases from V and 1 base from J, with 7 bases in between. The CDR3 is CASNTENTEAFF. The CDR3 region has the DNA TGCGCCAGCAATACAGAGAACACTGAAGCTTTCTTT.

The chain carries TRBV5-5 and TRBJ1-1; no reliable D call. The CDR3 consists of 13 residues. V was pared by 5 bases and J by 4 bases, with 12 bases between. CDR1 is SGHKS, CDR2 YYEKEE, per germline (reference sequence). The CDR3: CASRIGLTTEAFF. CDR3 nucleotides: TGTGCCAGCAGAATTGGGCTGACCACTGAAGCTTTCTTT.

The chain recombines TRBV6-5 with TRBJ2-1, with 9 bases identical to TRBD2. The V segment lost 5 bases and the J segment 9 bases; nucleotides outside the gene matches: 11. Germline CDR1 and CDR2: MNHEY and SVGAGI. The CDR3 has 15 amino acids. The CDR3 DNA reads as TGTGCCAGCAGTCCCGCGGTAGCGGGAGCTTTTGAGCAGTTCTTC. Its translation: CASSPAVAGAFEQFF.

V is TRBV11-2 and J is TRBJ2-1; 8 bases agree with TRBD2. Germline-derived CDR1 and CDR2 are SGHAT and FQNNGV. CDR3 size: 16 residues. The trim removed 1 base at V and 1 base at J, leaving 3 bases unmatched. CDR3 sequence (DNA): TGTGCCAGCAGCTTAGTAACTAGCGGATCCTACAATGAGCAGTTCTTC. It is translated as CASSLVTSGSYNEQFF.

This chain uses TRBV7-8 with TRBJ1-5; D is unclear. The CDR3 has 15 residues. Trimming left V 1 base short and J 0 bases short, with 7 bases between. The germline V gene has CDR1 SGHVS and CDR2 FQNEAQ. CDR3 sequence (DNA): TGTGCCAGCAGCTTAGGGGCGGGTAGCAATCAGCCCCAGCATTTT. It specifies CASSLGAGSNQPQHF.

V is TRBV7-2 and J is TRBJ2-7, with TRBD2 as a possible D gene (5 bases). Trimming left V 2 bases short and J 2 bases short, with 10 bases between. CDR3 length: 14 residues. The V gene's germline CDR1 is SGHTA and CDR2 FQGNSA. The CDR3 DNA follows: TGTGCCAGCAGCTTATTCAGCGGCGCCTACGAGCAGTACTTC. It specifies CASSLFSGAYEQYF.

The chain employs TRBV9 and TRBJ2-2, with D perhaps TRBD1 (5 bases). The CDR3 consists of 14 residues. CDR1 SGDLS and CDR2 YYNGEE come from the germline V gene. Deletions cut 4 bases from V and 6 bases from J, with 13 bases between. CDR3 DNA sequence: TGTGCCAGCAGCCCCGACAGTTGGCCCGGGGAGCTGTTTTTT. Translating it yields CASSPDSWPGELFF.

The chain carries TRBV6-5 and TRBJ1-5, with a weak D call TRBD1 (5 bases). The germline CDR1 and CDR2 sequences are MNHEY and SVGAGI. Trimming pared 0 bases from V and 6 bases from J, leaving 15 bases between. The CDR3 is 16 residues long. The CDR3 spells CASSYSMGGSGQPQHF. The CDR3 DNA reads TGTGCCAGCAGTTACTCGATGGGGGGTAGCGGTCAGCCCCAGCATTTT.

The V call is TRBV30, the J call TRBJ1-1; possible D gene TRBD1, 5 bases. This CDR3 region has 11 residues. Germline V gene data show CDR1 as GTSNPN and CDR2 as SVGIG (reference sequence). V was shortened by 2 bases and J by 7 bases, with 8 bases between the two germline ends. The DNA of the CDR3 is TGTGCCTGGAGTACGGGGGGTGAAGCTTTCTTT. It translates to CAWSTGGEAFF.

The chain combines TRBV5-4 with TRBJ2-3; TRBD2 matches 13 bases. Germline values: CDR1 SGHNT, CDR2 YYREEE (reference sequence). With 0 bases clipped from V and 5 bases from J, the junction kept 0 bases outside the gene matches. The CDR3 contains 15 residues. Written as DNA, the CDR3 is TGTGCCAGCAGCTTGGGACTAGCGGGGGGAGATACGCAGTATTTT. Its protein is CASSLGLAGGDTQYF.

The rearrangement links TRBV28 to TRBJ2-7, with 8 positions matching TRBD2. Germline lookup yields CDR1 MDHEN and CDR2 SYDVKM. The ends lost 2 bases at V and 2 bases at J; junction bases unmatched: 11. The CDR3 covers 17 residues. The CDR3 DNA follows: TGTGCCAGCAGTTTAGAGAGGGTAGCGGGACGAACCTACGAGCAGTACTTC. It is translated as CASSLERVAGRTYEQYF.

The V call is TRBV19, the J call TRBJ2-1; the D is unclear. The V end lost 3 bases, the J end lost 5 bases, and 5 bases lay between the germline ends. This CDR3 comprises 12 residues. Germline V lookup: CDR1 LNHDA, CDR2 SQIVND (reference sequence). The CDR3 DNA reads as TGTGCCAGTAGTATCGTTCACAATGAGCAGTTCTTC. Its translation is CASSIVHNEQFF. Full variable domain (rest looked up from reference TRBV19 and TRBJ2-1): DGGITQSPKYLFRKEGQNVTLSCEQNLNHDAMYWYRQDPGQGLRLIYYSQIVNDFQKGDIAEGYSVSREKKESFPLTVTSAQKNPTAFYLCASSIVHNEQFFGPGTRLTVL.

This clone was detected only once. Different DNA sequences within this sample yield the same CDR3. V gene TRBV27 combines with J gene TRBJ1-2, with unresolved D. The CDR3 is 13 residues long. Trimming stripped 0 bases from V and 8 bases from J, with 10 bases between. Per germline, CDR1 MNHEY and CDR2 SMNVEV (reference sequence). CDR3: CASSLSGDLGYTF. For the CDR3, the DNA is TGTGCCAGCAGTTTATCAGGAGATCTGGGCTACACCTTC.